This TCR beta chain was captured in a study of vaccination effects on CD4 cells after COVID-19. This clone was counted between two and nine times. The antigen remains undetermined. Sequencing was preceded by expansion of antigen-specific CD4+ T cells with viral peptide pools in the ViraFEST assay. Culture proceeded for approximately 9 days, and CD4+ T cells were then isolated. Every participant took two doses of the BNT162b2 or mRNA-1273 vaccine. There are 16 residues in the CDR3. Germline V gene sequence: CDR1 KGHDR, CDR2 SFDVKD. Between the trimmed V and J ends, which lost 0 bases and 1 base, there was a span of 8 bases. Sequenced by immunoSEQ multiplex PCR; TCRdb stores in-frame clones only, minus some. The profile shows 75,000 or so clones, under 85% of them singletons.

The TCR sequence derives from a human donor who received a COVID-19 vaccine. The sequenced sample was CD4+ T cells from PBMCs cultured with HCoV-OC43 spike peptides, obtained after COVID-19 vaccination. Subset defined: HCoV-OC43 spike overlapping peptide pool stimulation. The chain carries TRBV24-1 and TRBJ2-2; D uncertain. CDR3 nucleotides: TGTGCCACCAGTGATTTGTTACCGGGGAACACCGGGGAGCTGTTTTTT. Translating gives CATSDLLPGNTGELFF.